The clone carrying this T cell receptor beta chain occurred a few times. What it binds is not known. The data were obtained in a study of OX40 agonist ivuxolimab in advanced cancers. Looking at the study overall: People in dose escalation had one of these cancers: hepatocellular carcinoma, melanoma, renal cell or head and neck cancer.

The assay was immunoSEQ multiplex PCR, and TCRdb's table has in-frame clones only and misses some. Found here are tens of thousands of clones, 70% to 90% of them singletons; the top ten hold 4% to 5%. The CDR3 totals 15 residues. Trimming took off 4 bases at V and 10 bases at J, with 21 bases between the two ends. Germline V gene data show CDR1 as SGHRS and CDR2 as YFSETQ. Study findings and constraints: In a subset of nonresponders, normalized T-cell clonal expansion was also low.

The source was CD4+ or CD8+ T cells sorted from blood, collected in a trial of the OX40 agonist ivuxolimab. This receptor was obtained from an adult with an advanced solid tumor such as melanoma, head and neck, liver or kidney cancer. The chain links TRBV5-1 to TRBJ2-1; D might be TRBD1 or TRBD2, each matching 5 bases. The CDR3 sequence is CASSQSDSQGGEQFF. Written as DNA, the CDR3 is TGCGCCAGCAGCCAATCGGACTCTCAGGGCGGCGAGCAGTTCTTC.